Below, one TCR beta chain is given with its context. What antigen it recognizes has not been identified. Base qualities are not at hand, and no much larger clone is one base apart. The sample belongs to a study of T-cell reconstitution after alpha-beta-depleted transplantation in children (TCRdb year 2016). With regard to the full study: Using TCR repertoire profiling, the study followed T-cell immune reconstitution in a quantitative way in children after TCRalphabeta/CD19-depleted allogeneic hematopoietic cell transplantation.

The library was produced with PCR. Reads for this sample came from an Illumina HiSeq 2500. Molecular barcoding was employed in the preparation of TCR libraries, with unique molecular identifiers being used to normalize TCRbeta repertoire quantification. TCRdb reanalyzed the raw reads on its own, using fastp at Q25 for trimming and MiXCR for clone calling, and kept in-frame beta chains. Each entry is one CDR3 protein sequence, shown with its most common DNA and genes. The sample data list 450,000 to 500,000 distinct CDR3 sequences, and 9.5% to 15% of these were observed just once. The ten largest clones take up around 6% of the sample. V loses 5 bases, J loses 4 bases, and the germline ends lie 13 bases apart. Looking up the germline V gene yields CDR1 SGHRS and CDR2 YFSETQ. The CDR3 spans 13 residues, from the cysteine through the phenylalanine. Just the 39-base CDR3 DNA is kept, in frame starting at base 1.

Source: PBMCs from the stem cell graft donor, taken from the stem cell graft. The receptor comes from a human donor who donated a stem cell graft to a child with combined immunodeficiency. The chain uses TRBV5-1 and TRBJ2-7; TRBD1 is possibly the D segment (5 matching bases). The CDR3 is CASRPDSQYEQYF. The DNA is as follows: TGCGCCAGCAGACCCGACAGTCAATACGAGCAGTACTTC.